These 17 T cell receptor beta chains were sequenced from one sample in a study of shared clonotypes between healthy human individuals (dated by TCRdb to between 2020 and 2021). Library creation used the immunoSEQ multiplex PCR assay. TCRdb stores this immuneACCESS table with in-frame sequences only. Part of the clones is absent; in the studies checked, under half of the shortfall reflects unresolved V genes, and no reason is known for the rest. In all, the sample holds about 1,800,000 clones, and about 95% of those were seen once. The ten largest clones capture roughly 1.2% of the sample. CD8 naive samples were CD45RO-negative cells positively selected for CCR7, giving a CD45RA+CCR7+ population that excluded TemRA cells. Sequenced: naive CD8+ T cells sorted from blood. Explained via the paper, the cell subset or site label denotes: CD45RA+CCR7+. The receptors come from a man aged 18 to 30 in good health.

The chain employs TRBV5-4 and TRBJ2-3; 7 bases align to TRBD1. J was trimmed by 2 bases and V by 0 bases; bases with no gene match: 6. The germline V gene has CDR1 SGHNT and CDR2 YYREEE (reference sequence). The CDR3 is 16 amino acids. Written as DNA, the CDR3 is TGTGCCAGCAGCTTGGCACCAGGGGGATACACAGATACGCAGTATTTT. Residues: CASSLAPGGYTDTQYF.

This clone was counted a single time. V gene TRBV6-5 combines with J gene TRBJ1-1; no clear D gene. This CDR3 has 13 residues. Germline CDR1 reads MNHEY; CDR2 reads SVGAGI. V was clipped by 0 bases and J by 11 bases, with 13 bases between them. Here the CDR3 DNA reads TGTGCCAGCAGTTACTCGCCGTCTACTAGTGCTTTCTTT. It translates to CASSYSPSTSAFF.

Of note for this clone: Other DNA sequences of this sample code for an identical CDR3. The chain uses TRBV4-1 and TRBJ2-7; the D gene could be TRBD1 or TRBD2 (5 bases each). This CDR3 region has 15 residues. Germline CDR1 and CDR2: MGHRA and YSYEKL. V lost 0 bases, J lost 0 bases, and 9 bases lay in between. For the CDR3, the DNA is TGCGCCAGCAGCCAAGATCGGGGCAGCTCCTACGAGCAGTACTTC. This sequence encodes CASSQDRGSSYEQYF.

CDR3 residues: CASSLPDISTDTQYF. For the CDR3, the DNA is TGTGCCAGCAGCTTGCCGGACATCTCCACAGATACGCAGTATTTT. The chain has TRBV5-4 and TRBJ2-3, with a possible D match to TRBD1 (5 bases). V was cut by 1 base and J by 2 bases, with 11 bases left in between. There are 15 residues in the CDR3. Germline CDR1 reads SGHNT; CDR2 reads YYREEE (reference sequence).

The rearrangement uses TRBV15 and TRBJ2-1; D is undetermined. The CDR3 has 14 amino acids. The ends were cut back, 1 base at V and 8 bases at J, with 12 bases in the middle. Per germline, CDR1 LNHNV and CDR2 YYDKDF (reference sequence). The chain's CDR3 is CATSRAKPVDEQFF. The CDR3 DNA reads TGTGCCACCAGCAGAGCCAAACCGGTGGATGAGCAGTTCTTC.

V gene TRBV27 combines with J gene TRBJ1-1; no clear D gene. The CDR3 runs to 14 residues. Per the germline V gene, CDR1 is MNHEY and CDR2 is SMNVEV (reference sequence). The V and J ends lost 5 bases and 1 base respectively, with 11 bases between them. CDR3 in amino acids: CASSRGGWNTEAFF. The CDR3, as DNA: TGTGCCAGCAGTCGGGGTGGGTGGAACACTGAAGCTTTCTTT.

In DNA form, the CDR3 reads TGTGCCAGCAGCCAAGATCGTAACATGCGACTCCCAGAAGATGGGCAGTACTTC. Its translation: CASSQDRNMRLPEDGQYF. The chain links TRBV14 to TRBJ2-7; D is uncertain. CDR1 and CDR2 from the germline V gene are SGHDN and FVKESK. The ends were cut back, 0 bases at V and 9 bases at J, with 27 bases in the middle. There are 18 residues in the CDR3.

On this clone: Within the sample, other DNA sequences also encode this same CDR3. V usage is TRBV5-1 and J usage is TRBJ2-7; 8 bases agree with TRBD1. Germline V CDR1 and CDR2: SGHRS, YFSETQ. The CDR3 runs to 13 residues. Unmatched junction bases numbered 4, after V lost 5 bases and J lost 3 bases. This chain's CDR3 is CASSEGQDYEQYF. CDR3 nucleotide sequence: TGCGCCAGCAGTGAGGGACAGGACTACGAGCAGTACTTC.

This clone was recorded only once. The rearrangement links TRBV15 to TRBJ2-1; the D gene is possibly TRBD2 (7 bases). V was cut by 5 bases and J by 8 bases, with 19 bases left in between. The CDR3 runs to 15 residues. The germline CDR1 and CDR2 sequences are LNHNV and YYDKDF (reference sequence). The CDR3 DNA follows: TGTGCCACCAGCCGACCAAATCAGGGGAGGGATGAGCAGTTCTTC. Translation: CATSRPNQGRDEQFF.

This clone is a singleton in its sample. The chain uses TRBV5-1 and TRBJ2-5, with TRBD1 identical over 8 bases. Unmatched junction bases numbered 11, after V lost 8 bases and J lost 2 bases. CDR3 length: 15 residues. Germline values: CDR1 SGHRS, CDR2 YFSETQ. CDR3 in DNA: TGCGCCAGTGGAACCGGGACAGGTAAACAAGAGACCCAGTACTTC. As protein: CASGTGTGKQETQYF.

CDR3 protein: CASSQSAKGQGSPDSNQPQHF. The CDR3 DNA reads as TGCGCCAGCAGTCAATCTGCGAAAGGACAGGGGTCACCCGATAGCAATCAGCCCCAGCATTTT. V usage is TRBV23-1 and J usage is TRBJ1-5; 9 bases are a match to TRBD1. TRBV23-1 is annotated as an ORF whose role is uncertain. This CDR3 is 21 amino acids long. V lost 0 bases and J lost 0; bases outside the gene matches: 15.

This clone appeared once. The chain employs TRBV27 and TRBJ2-7; no reliable D call. V was pared by 5 bases and J by 7 bases, with 6 bases between. The CDR3 totals 10 residues. The germline CDR1 and CDR2 sequences are MNHEY and SMNVEV (reference sequence). The CDR3 is CASSHGEQYF. The CDR3 nucleotides read TGTGCCAGCAGTCATGGGGAGCAGTACTTC.

The chain is built from TRBV28 and TRBJ2-7, with TRBD1 matching over 8 bases. The V gene's germline CDR1 is MDHEN and CDR2 SYDVKM. Trimming removed 8 bases from V and 5 bases from J; junction bases left unmatched: 11. CDR3 size: 14 residues. DNA of the CDR3: TGTGCCAGCTGTTGGGCAGGGGGCAACGACGAGCAGTACTTC. Encoded protein: CASCWAGGNDEQYF.

The chain's CDR3 is CASSFLGVGTEAFF. CDR3 in DNA: TGTGCCAGCAGTTTTCTAGGGGTAGGCACTGAAGCTTTCTTT. V is TRBV28 and J is TRBJ1-1, with a weak D call TRBD1 (5 bases). The germline CDR1 and CDR2 sequences are MDHEN and SYDVKM. The CDR3 has 14 amino acids. V lost 3 bases and J lost 4, with 12 bases in between.

The rearrangement uses TRBV13 and TRBJ2-1; unclear D gene. Trimming removed 8 bases from V and 0 bases from J, with 8 bases in between. CDR1 and CDR2 from the germline V gene are PRHDT and FYEKMQ (reference sequence). The CDR3 is 13 amino acids. As DNA, the CDR3 is TGTGCCAGCGAAGGTAGCTCCTACAATGAGCAGTTCTTC. It yields the protein CASEGSSYNEQFF. The full variable domain, with the rest looked up from reference TRBV13 and TRBJ2-1, is AAGVIQSPRHLIKEKRETATLKCYPIPRHDTVYWYQQGPGQDPQFLISFYEKMQSDKGSIPDRFSAQQFSDYHSELNMSSLELGDSALYFCASEGSSYNEQFFGPGTRLTVL.

The chain is built from TRBV6-5 and TRBJ2-7, with 8 positions matching TRBD1. Germline V gives CDR1 MNHEY, CDR2 SVGAGI. The CDR3 extends over 12 amino acids. The ends lost 10 bases at V and 2 bases at J; junction bases unmatched: 4. The DNA for the CDR3 is TGTGCCACCAGACAGGGGACCTACGAGCAGTACTTC. Translation: CATRQGTYEQYF.

As to this clone: The same CDR3 can be traced to other DNA sequences in this sample. J is TRBJ2-3 and V is TRBV13, with 7 bases aligning to TRBD2. V was pared by 3 bases and J by 4 bases, with 4 bases of the junction left unmatched. This CDR3 is built from 14 residues. The germline CDR1 and CDR2 sequences are PRHDT and FYEKMQ (reference sequence). CDR3 loop: CASSLGGVPDTQYF. CDR3 bases: TGTGCCAGCAGCTTGGGAGGGGTACCAGATACGCAGTATTTT. Full variable domain (outside the CDR3, taken from reference TRBV13 and TRBJ2-3): AAGVIQSPRHLIKEKRETATLKCYPIPRHDTVYWYQQGPGQDPQFLISFYEKMQSDKGSIPDRFSAQQFSDYHSELNMSSLELGDSALYFCASSLGGVPDTQYFGPGTRLTVL.